This T cell receptor (beta chain) was found in a study of identical twins. Germline CDR1 and CDR2: SGHTA and FQGNSA. The CDR3 has 14 residues. V lost 1 base, J lost 0 bases, and 7 bases lay in between. Study findings and constraints: Models underpredicted monozygotic twin sharing of out-of-frame TCR alpha.

TCRdb redid the calling of the 5' RACE reads with MiXCR, one entry per CDR3 protein. In the table there are 430,000 or so distinct CDR3 sequences, 20% to 25% of which are singletons. A note on this clonotype: Antigen unknown.

The data were also submitted as part of a second study, on T cells expressing NK-cell markers. As reported in that work: Several experiments added an anti-gamma-delta TCR antibody to sort only alpha-beta TCR T cells.

The chain employs TRBV7-2 and TRBJ2-7, with D tentatively TRBD2 (6 bases). This receptor was obtained from a woman in her late teens or twenties in good health. The sample consisted of CD4+ T cells sorted from blood. The chain's CDR3 is CASSLVTSSYEQYF. The CDR3 region has the DNA TGTGCCAGCAGCTTAGTGACTAGCTCCTACGAGCAGTACTTC.